Following are 21 T cell receptor beta chains from one sample sequenced in a study of blood T cell repertoires in COVID-19. The data were produced by immunoSEQ multiplex PCR, yet TCRdb's version contains in-frame clones alone and is incomplete. The table records roughly 250,000 clones, approximately 86% of them present only once. Material for sequencing was peripheral blood. Receptors were obtained from a woman in her sixties or seventies with active or convalescent COVID-19.

The chain couples TRBV7-9 to TRBJ1-1; TRBD1 matches at 11 bases. This CDR3 has 18 amino acids. V shed 5 bases, J shed 0 bases, and the junction held 11 bases outside the gene matches. Germline V CDR1 and CDR2: SEHNR, FQNEAQ (reference sequence). CDR3 sequence: CASSQVGTGGQVNTEAFF. CDR3 DNA sequence: TGTGCCAGCAGCCAAGTAGGGACAGGGGGACAGGTGAACACTGAAGCTTTCTTT.

V gene TRBV6-4 combines with J gene TRBJ2-5, with 12 bases that match TRBD2. The CDR3 is 14 amino acids. Germline CDR1 reads MRHNA; CDR2 reads SNTAGT. Trimming cost V 6 bases and J 2 bases; bases outside gene matches: 1. The CDR3 protein is CASSTSGRQETQYF. The DNA for the CDR3 is TGTGCCAGCAGCACTAGCGGGAGGCAAGAGACCCAGTACTTC.

This chain links TRBV6-6 with TRBJ1-4; a weak D match, TRBD1 (5 bases). Per the germline V gene, CDR1 is MNHNY and CDR2 is SVGAGI (reference sequence). CDR3 length: 15 amino acids. Between the trimmed V and J ends, which lost 2 bases and 7 bases, there was a span of 14 bases. In DNA, the CDR3 is TGTGCCAGCAGTTACCCGACGGGGGGAGGTGAAAAACTGTTTTTT. Protein sequence: CASSYPTGGGEKLFF.

The gene calls are TRBV7-6 and TRBJ2-7, with 9 nucleotides matching TRBD2. V was pared by 6 bases and J by 6 bases, with 9 bases of the junction left unmatched. The CDR3 spans 14 residues. The germline CDR1 and CDR2 sequences are SGHVS and FNYEAQ. CDR3 amino acids: CASSLREGLVEQYF. The CDR3 bases are TGTGCCAGCAGTTTGCGGGAGGGCCTTGTCGAGCAGTACTTC. The variable domain in full, completed from reference TRBV7-6 and TRBJ2-7, reads GAGVSQSPRYKVTKRGQDVALRCDPISGHVSLYWYRQALGQGPEFLTYFNYEAQQDKSGLPNDRFSAERPEGSISTLTIQRTEQRDSAMYRCASSLREGLVEQYFGPGTRLTVT.

CDR3 coding DNA: TGTGCCAGCAGCCAAGAATTCCAGGTGAACACTGAAGCTTTCTTT. Amino acid sequence: CASSQEFQVNTEAFF. J is TRBJ1-1 and V is TRBV3-1 (or the pseudogene TRBV3-2); D uncertain. There are 15 residues in the CDR3. The V end was cut by 0 bases, the J end by 0 bases, with 8 bases between. From germline, CDR1 is LGHDT and CDR2 YNNKEL (reference sequence).

The chain couples TRBV5-4 to TRBJ2-7; 12 positions agree with TRBD2. The CDR3 extends over 16 amino acids. J lost 2 bases, V lost 3 bases, and 6 bases had no gene match. CDR1 SGHNT and CDR2 YYREEE come from the germline V gene (reference sequence). The CDR3 sequence is CASSSRTSGNPYEQYF. DNA for the CDR3: TGTGCCAGCAGCTCGAGGACTAGCGGGAATCCCTACGAGCAGTACTTC.

The V gene is TRBV27, the J gene TRBJ2-3, with 9 bases lining up with TRBD2. V shed 4 bases, J shed 4 bases, and the junction held 6 bases outside the gene matches. This CDR3 comprises 15 residues. Germline CDR1 is MNHEY and CDR2 is SMNVEV (reference sequence). CDR3 amino acids: CASSSGLAQSDTQYF. In nucleotides, the CDR3 is TGTGCCAGCAGTTCCGGACTAGCGCAATCAGATACGCAGTATTTT.

The chain combines TRBV6-6 with TRBJ2-1, with D hard to call. The CDR3 spans 13 residues. Deletions cut 7 bases from V and 0 bases from J, with 7 bases between. Germline CDR1 and CDR2: MNHNY and SVGAGI (reference sequence). The CDR3 spells CASTPSSYNEQFF. The DNA for the CDR3 is TGTGCCAGCACTCCGAGCTCCTACAATGAGCAGTTCTTC.

The V gene is TRBV4-2, the J gene TRBJ2-2, with 7 positions matching TRBD1. The CDR3 is made up of 18 amino acids. J was trimmed by 7 bases and V by 4 bases; bases with no gene match: 18. Germline V gives CDR1 LGHNA, CDR2 YNFKEQ. The CDR3 region is CASSLLRGGRGRNGELFF. The CDR3, as DNA: TGTGCCAGCAGCCTCCTCCGTGGAGGAAGGGGGCGCAACGGGGAGCTGTTTTTT.

In this sample, this clone turned up a few times. V and J are TRBV7-2 and TRBJ1-5; perhaps TRBD1 as D (5 bases). Trimming pared 2 bases from V and 6 bases from J, leaving 11 bases between. The CDR3 is 14 amino acids. The germline V gene has CDR1 SGHTA and CDR2 FQGNSA. CDR3 loop: CASSLRRGAQPQHF. The CDR3 bases are TGTGCCAGCAGCTTAAGGAGGGGAGCTCAGCCCCAGCATTTT.

V gene TRBV6-5 combines with J gene TRBJ2-2; D is unclear. Germline V gene sequence: CDR1 MNHEY, CDR2 SVGAGI. Trimming removed 4 bases from V and 4 bases from J, with 16 bases in between. This CDR3 comprises 16 residues. CDR3 coding DNA: TGTGCCAGCAGTTCCACATACATAGCTCCCACCGGGGAGCTGTTTTTT. This translates into CASSSTYIAPTGELFF.

The chain carries TRBV2 and TRBJ1-2, with D tentatively TRBD1 (6 bases). CDR1 SNHLY and CDR2 FYNNEI come from the germline V gene. This CDR3 region has 14 residues. Trimming removed 5 bases from V and 4 bases from J, with 14 bases in between. The CDR3 region has the DNA TGTGCCAGCAGTAGGGACACCGGAATCTATGGCTACACCTTC. Protein sequence: CASSRDTGIYGYTF.

The chain combines TRBV7-6 with TRBJ1-3; 8 bases line up with TRBD1. This CDR3 has 15 residues. With V trimmed by 6 bases and J by 3 bases, 7 bases remained unmatched. Germline V CDR1 and CDR2: SGHVS, FNYEAQ. The CDR3 protein is CASRQQGANGNTIYF. The CDR3 DNA reads TGTGCCAGCAGGCAGCAGGGGGCTAATGGAAACACCATATATTTT.

This rearrangement joins TRBV12-3 or TRBV12-4 to TRBJ2-7; 8 bases align to TRBD1. V lost 8 bases, J lost 7 bases, and 4 bases stayed unmatched. The CDR3 sequence is 11 residues long. The CDR3 region is CASQGAGEQYV. DNA for the CDR3: TGTGCCAGCCAGGGGGCGGGTGAGCAGTACGTC.

The J gene is TRBJ2-7, the V gene TRBV6-1, with 8 nucleotides matching TRBD1. Germline V CDR1 and CDR2: MNHNS, SASEGT. The CDR3 totals 17 residues. J lost 6 bases, V lost 4 bases, and 17 bases had no gene match. CDR3 in DNA: TGTGCCAGCAGTGTGGAGATTTGGTCGGGGACAGGAAGCGAGCAGTACTTC. Protein sequence: CASSVEIWSGTGSEQYF.

CDR3 DNA: TGTGCCAGCAGCGCCCTAGCGGGCCAAGAGACCCAGTACTTC. Translation: CASSALAGQETQYF. The chain carries TRBV7-9 and TRBJ2-5, with TRBD2 matching 8 bases. V gave up 5 bases and J gave up 1 base; unmatched junction bases: 3. Germline V gene data show CDR1 as SEHNR and CDR2 as FQNEAQ (reference sequence). This CDR3 has 14 residues.

The rearrangement uses TRBV10-3 and TRBJ1-1; tentative D call: TRBD1 (5 bases). Germline loops: CDR1 ENHRY, CDR2 SYGVKD. The CDR3 consists of 17 residues. Trimming took off 0 bases at V and 5 bases at J, with 19 bases between the two ends. CDR3 nucleotides: TGTGCCATCAGTGAGTCAGTTTTAGGCAGGGAGGAGACTGAAGCTTTCTTT. The encoded protein is CAISESVLGREETEAFF.

As for this clone: It may be a read error: a sequence one base away is much more abundant. The gene calls are TRBV5-1 and TRBJ2-1; the match to TRBD2 covers 11 bases. V was clipped by 0 bases and J by 2 bases; unmatched bases: 1. Germline loops: CDR1 SGHRS, CDR2 YFSETQ. The CDR3 totals 16 residues. This CDR3 reads CASSLVLAGAYNEQFF. Here the CDR3 DNA reads TGCGCCAGCAGCTTGGTACTAGCGGGGGCCTACAATGAGCAGTTCTTC.

This clone turned up a few times. The genes are TRBV4-1 and TRBJ1-5; D may be TRBD1 (6 bases). The CDR3 is made up of 15 amino acids. V was pared by 0 bases and J by 10 bases, with 16 bases between. Germline V gene data show CDR1 as MGHRA and CDR2 as YSYEKL. The CDR3 nucleotides read TGCGCCAGCAGCCAAGATAGGTCAGGGGAGGGACCCCAGCATTTT. As protein: CASSQDRSGEGPQHF.

This chain links TRBV6-1 with TRBJ2-5; 8 positions match TRBD2. J was trimmed by 10 bases and V by 0 bases; bases with no gene match: 7. This CDR3 comprises 14 residues. The germline gives CDR1 MNHNS, CDR2 SASEGT. The CDR3, as DNA: TGTGCCAGCAGTGAAGCGGCGGGGGGATCAGTCCAGTACTTC. This encodes CASSEAAGGSVQYF.

The chain links TRBV24-1 to TRBJ2-3; TRBD2 matches at 7 bases. Unmatched junction bases numbered 11, after V lost 4 bases and J lost 5 bases. Germline V gives CDR1 KGHDR, CDR2 SFDVKD. This CDR3 comprises 16 residues. The CDR3 loop is CATSDPRAGEIDTQYF. The CDR3 DNA follows: TGTGCCACCAGTGACCCAAGGGCGGGGGAGATAGATACGCAGTATTTT.